The 10 T cell receptor beta chains given below trace back to one sample, sequenced in a study of beta chain features in type 1 diabetes. Notes on the study in general: When Type 1 diabetes patients were examined, their TCRB CDR3s proved moderately but significantly shorter in all four CD4+ subsets.

What these receptors recognize is not known. Isolated RNA was reverse transcribed in full, so expressed TCRB transcripts were sequenced. TCRdb's copy holds only in-frame clones and misses some; the assay was immunoSEQ multiplex PCR. The profile shows a few hundred thousand clones, over 8.5% of them singletons. The sample consisted of central memory CD4+ T cells from blood. Every receptor here comes from a man aged 25-45 years with type 1 diabetes.

This clone was counted only a few times. V gene TRBV27 combines with J gene TRBJ2-7; D is ambiguous. Germline V gene lookup returns CDR1 MNHEY and CDR2 SMNVEV (reference sequence). Trimming pared 3 bases from V and 3 bases from J, leaving 12 bases between. CDR3 length: 14 amino acids. CDR3 loop: CASSFQTGLYEQYF. The CDR3 region has the DNA TGTGCCAGCAGTTTTCAGACCGGTCTCTACGAGCAGTACTTC.

This clone showed up just a few times. The gene calls are TRBV11-2 and TRBJ1-5; D gene ambiguous. The CDR3 spans 13 residues. CDR1 SGHAT and CDR2 FQNNGV come from the germline V gene. With 2 bases removed from V and 4 bases from J, the gap between germline ends came to 6 bases. This CDR3 reads CASSLNSNQPQHF. In nucleotides, the CDR3 is TGTGCCAGCAGCTTAAACAGTAATCAGCCCCAGCATTTT.

In its sample, this clone was seen a few times. The rearrangement joins TRBV28 to TRBJ2-7; weak D call: TRBD1 (6 bases). The CDR3 spans 15 residues. The ends were cut back, 5 bases at V and 4 bases at J, with 18 bases in the middle. Germline V gene sequence: CDR1 MDHEN, CDR2 SYDVKM. The CDR3: CASSIRDNYFYEQYF. CDR3 in DNA: TGTGCCAGCAGTATCCGGGACAACTACTTTTACGAGCAGTACTTC.

There are many counts of this clone. The chain recombines TRBV18 with TRBJ2-3, with D hard to call. Trimming pared 2 bases from V and 4 bases from J, leaving 13 bases between. The germline V gene has CDR1 KGHSH and CDR2 LQKENI. The CDR3 length is 15 residues. The DNA of the CDR3 is TGTGCCAGCTCACCAGTCTCCAATGGCCCAGATACGCAGTATTTT. Translation gives CASSPVSNGPDTQYF.

By share of the sample, this clone is medium-sized. The V call is TRBV5-4, the J call TRBJ2-3; 7 bases are a match to TRBD2. There are 18 residues in the CDR3. Germline V gene lookup returns CDR1 SGHNT and CDR2 YYREEE (reference sequence). With V trimmed by 7 bases and J by 2 bases, 19 bases remained unmatched. CDR3 nucleotides: TGTGCCAGCGGAGCTCTGGGCGGGAGCGGGATATTCACAGATACGCAGTATTTT. It specifies CASGALGGSGIFTDTQYF.

This clone has more than one count but fewer than ten. The chain carries TRBV7-8 and TRBJ1-3, with D possibly TRBD1 on 6 matching bases. Between the trimmed V and J ends, which lost 4 bases and 4 bases, there was a span of 11 bases. The CDR3 length is 14 residues. Germline V gives CDR1 SGHVS, CDR2 FQNEAQ. The CDR3 is CASSSGQSGNTIYF. CDR3 coding DNA: TGTGCCAGCAGCTCAGGACAGTCCGGAAACACCATATATTTT.

The chain couples TRBV5-4 to TRBJ1-1; D gene uncertain. Trimming took off 0 bases at V and 0 bases at J, with 6 bases between the two ends. Germline-derived CDR1 and CDR2 are SGHNT and YYREEE (reference sequence). This CDR3 comprises 14 residues. CDR3 in amino acids: CASSLAAMNTEAFF. For the CDR3, the DNA is TGTGCCAGCAGCTTGGCCGCCATGAACACTGAAGCTTTCTTT.

At least ten counts were recorded for this clone. The V and J genes are TRBV10-2 and TRBJ2-5; tentatively, D is TRBD2 (5 bases). The germline V and J ends were trimmed by 5 bases and 2 bases, with 9 bases remaining between them. The germline V gene encodes CDR1 WSHSY and CDR2 SAAADI. This CDR3 comprises 13 residues. The CDR3 protein is CASSWTEQETQYF. CDR3 nucleotides: TGCGCCAGCAGTTGGACTGAACAAGAGACCCAGTACTTC.

This clone has just a few counts. Relative to the germline gene, one junction end is altered; a read error may explain this. CDR3 DNA sequence: TGTGCCAGCAGTGAACCGCGGCCGCCACAGACTTTC. Translating it yields CASSEPRPPQTF. The chain employs TRBV2 and TRBJ2-7; D unresolved. CDR1 is SNHLY and CDR2 is FYNNEI in the germline V gene. The CDR3 extends over 12 amino acids.

V usage is TRBV18 and J usage is TRBJ2-7; 7 bases agree with TRBD1. The CDR3 runs to 13 residues. Germline V gene sequence: CDR1 KGHSH, CDR2 LQKENI. J was trimmed by 3 bases and V by 7 bases; bases with no gene match: 6. The DNA of the CDR3 is TGTGCCAGCTTACGGGCAGGGGGCTACGAGCAGTACTTC. Residues: CASLRAGGYEQYF.